This T cell receptor beta chain was recorded in a study of CD8 T cells in Susac syndrome. Random hexamers were used to reverse transcribe the RNA input (about 0.5 to 1 ug). TCRdb used MiXCR to reprocess the immunoSEQ multiplex PCR reads, holding one entry per CDR3 protein. The sample includes around 170,000 distinct CDR3 sequences, under 95% of them seen just once. Patients with Susac syndrome showed fulfilment of recently defined diagnostic criteria for definite or probable disease. Germline V CDR1 and CDR2: SGHDT, YYEEEE. The length of the CDR3 is 16 residues. Losses at the gene ends were 0 bases for V and 3 bases for J; bases not matched to a gene: 3.

The rearrangement uses TRBV5-6 and TRBJ2-1; 10 positions agree with TRBD2. The origin of this receptor is a human donor with Susac syndrome. Sequencing used CD4+ T cells from PBMCs. CDR3 coding DNA: TGTGCCAGCAGCTTGGAGCGGGGGGGTAACTACAATGAGCAGTTCTTC. Translating gives CASSLERGGNYNEQFF.